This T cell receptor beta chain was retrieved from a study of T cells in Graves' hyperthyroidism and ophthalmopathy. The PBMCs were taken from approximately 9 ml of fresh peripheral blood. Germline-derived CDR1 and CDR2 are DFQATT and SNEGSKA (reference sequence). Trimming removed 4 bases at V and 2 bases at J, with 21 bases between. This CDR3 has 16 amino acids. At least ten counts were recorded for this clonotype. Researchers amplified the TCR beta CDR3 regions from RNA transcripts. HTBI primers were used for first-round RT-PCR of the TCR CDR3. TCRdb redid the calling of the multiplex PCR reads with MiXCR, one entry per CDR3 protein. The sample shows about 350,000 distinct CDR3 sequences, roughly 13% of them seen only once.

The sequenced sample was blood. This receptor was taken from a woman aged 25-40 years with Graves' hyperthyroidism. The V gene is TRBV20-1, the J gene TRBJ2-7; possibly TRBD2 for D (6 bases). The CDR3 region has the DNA TGCAGTGCTACCCCGAGGACTACGGGGCGGACCTACGAGCAGTACTTC. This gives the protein CSATPRTTGRTYEQYF.